These 5 T cell receptor beta chains originate from one sample sequenced in a study of cytomegalovirus exposure and HLA in healthy donors. The PCR contained 60 Vbeta and 13 Jbeta primers. Measured with immunoSEQ multiplex PCR; TCRdb has only the in-frame clones, and not every one. Of about 82,000 clones listed, around 82% were seen once; the top ten hold over 3%. Material for sequencing was PBMCs. These receptor sequences come from a man in his fifties or sixties in good health and CMV-seronegative.

The chain recombines TRBV30 with TRBJ1-4, with 7 bases identical to TRBD1. The trim removed 6 bases at V and 1 base at J, leaving 5 bases unmatched. This CDR3 is 14 amino acids long. The V gene's germline CDR1 is GTSNPN and CDR2 SVGIG (reference sequence). Here the CDR3 reads CACSTGVTNEKLFF. CDR3 DNA: TGTGCCTGTTCTACAGGGGTAACTAATGAAAAACTGTTTTTT. Together with reference TRBV30 and TRBJ1-4, the CDR3 gives the full variable domain: SQTIHQWPATLVQPVGSPLSLECTVEGTSNPNLYWYRQAAGRGLQLLFYSVGIGQISSEVPQNLSASRPQDRQFILSSKKLLLSDSGFYLCACSTGVTNEKLFFGSGTQLSVL.

The chain combines TRBV10-3 with TRBJ2-7; D gene uncertain. The CDR3 consists of 17 residues. Looked up from germline, CDR1 is ENHRY and CDR2 is SYGVKD. Trimming left V 2 bases short and J 3 bases short, with 20 bases between. The CDR3 is CAISEPAAVSQFYEQYF. The DNA of the CDR3 is TGTGCCATCAGTGAGCCTGCGGCAGTCTCCCAGTTCTACGAGCAGTACTTC.

This chain joins TRBV19 and TRBJ2-1; 7 nucleotides match TRBD1. This CDR3 contains 10 residues. From germline, CDR1 is LNHDA and CDR2 SQIVND (reference sequence). V shed 5 bases, J shed 12 bases, and the junction held 1 base outside the gene matches. The chain's CDR3 is CASSDRVQFF. The CDR3 region has the DNA TGTGCCAGTAGTGACAGGGTGCAGTTCTTC.

The V gene is TRBV5-1, the J gene TRBJ2-7, with 7 bases that match TRBD1. This CDR3 region has 14 residues. V trimming: 2 bases; J trimming: 2 bases; junction bases outside the gene matches: 4. CDR1 is SGHRS and CDR2 is YFSETQ in the germline V gene. The DNA for the CDR3 is TGCGCCAGCAGCTTTGGGGACAGAGCCTACGAGCAGTACTTC. Amino acid sequence: CASSFGDRAYEQYF.

The chain has TRBV27 and TRBJ2-2, with 8 bases aligning to TRBD2. The ends lost 3 bases at V and 6 bases at J; junction bases unmatched: 3. Germline CDR1 MNHEY, CDR2 SMNVEV (reference sequence). This CDR3 has 14 amino acids. The CDR3 DNA is TGTGCCAGCAGTTTTAGCGGGGAGGCCGGGGAGCTGTTTTTT. It translates to CASSFSGEAGELFF.